These 11 T cell receptor beta chains came from one sample sequenced in a study of blood T cell repertoires in COVID-19 (dated by TCRdb to the early 2020s). The protocol used for the library was the immunoSEQ multiplex PCR assay. In its TCRdb copy, this immuneACCESS table keeps in-frame sequences only and misses some clones. Where compared with another copy, unresolved V genes explain less than half of these, and the others have no known cause. The sample table shows hundreds of thousands of clones, and 85% to 90% are seen once. The ten largest clones capture more than 0.25% of the sample. The specimen was peripheral blood. The origin of the receptors is a woman aged 18-29 years with acute or convalescent COVID-19.

The V gene is TRBV30, the J gene TRBJ1-5; D is ambiguous. Germline values: CDR1 GTSNPN, CDR2 SVGIG (reference sequence). This CDR3 is 14 amino acids long. With 5 bases removed from V and 0 bases from J, the gap between germline ends came to 11 bases. CDR3 sequence reads: CAWGPYNSNQPQHF. CDR3 nucleotide sequence: TGTGCCTGGGGCCCATACAATAGCAATCAGCCCCAGCATTTT.

This chain connects TRBV19 to TRBJ2-3; TRBD1 aligns across 8 bases. Germline values: CDR1 LNHDA, CDR2 SQIVND (reference sequence). V was clipped by 8 bases and J by 2 bases; unmatched bases: 9. This CDR3 spans 15 amino acids. The CDR3 reads CASRGTGLHTDTQYF. CDR3 DNA sequence: TGTGCCAGTCGCGGGACAGGCCTCCACACAGATACGCAGTATTTT.

This rearrangement joins TRBV5-4 to TRBJ2-7, with TRBD1 as a possible D gene (5 bases). Deletions cut 0 bases from V and 11 bases from J, with 15 bases between. The CDR3 length is 13 residues. Looked up from germline, CDR1 is SGHNT and CDR2 is YYREEE (reference sequence). The CDR3 sequence: CASSLAGRSHEYF. The CDR3 coding sequence is TGTGCCAGCAGCTTGGCAGGGCGATCACACGAGTACTTC. The entire variable domain, with the rest obtained from reference TRBV5-4 and TRBJ2-7, is as follows: ETGVTQSPTHLIKTRGQQVTLRCSSQSGHNTVSWYQQALGQGPQFIFQYYREEENGRGNFPPRFSGLQFPNYSSELNVNALELDDSALYLCASSLAGRSHEYFGPGTRLTVT.

The chain uses TRBV5-5 and TRBJ1-5; possible D gene TRBD1, 6 bases. CDR1 SGHKS and CDR2 YYEKEE come from the germline V gene (reference sequence). Trimming removed 5 bases at V and 3 bases at J, with 18 bases between. The CDR3 covers 16 residues. This CDR3 is CASSCRDTRNNQPQHF. Here the CDR3 DNA reads TGTGCCAGCAGTTGCCGGGACACTAGGAACAATCAGCCCCAGCATTTT.

This chain uses TRBV12-3 or TRBV12-4 with TRBJ1-1, with D uncertain. Trimming left V 3 bases short and J 7 bases short, with 6 bases between. There are 11 residues in the CDR3. CDR3 sequence: CASSFYYEAFF. The CDR3 DNA follows: TGTGCCAGCAGTTTCTATTATGAAGCTTTCTTT.

This clone was detected a few times. The rearrangement uses TRBV5-1 and TRBJ2-7, with 11 bases matching TRBD2. The V gene end was trimmed by 0 bases and the J gene end by 2 bases; junction bases not matched to a gene: 4. This CDR3 is built from 16 residues. Germline V gene data show CDR1 as SGHRS and CDR2 as YFSETQ. The CDR3, as DNA: TGCGCCAGCAGCTTGGTCCTAGCGGGGGGTACCTACGAGCAGTACTTC. Translated: CASSLVLAGGTYEQYF.

As DNA, the CDR3 is TGTGCCAGCAGTGGGGCAGAAGATACGCAGTATTTT. Translated, it gives CASSGAEDTQYF. The V call is TRBV6-4, the J call TRBJ2-3; D not certain. Germline values: CDR1 MRHNA, CDR2 SNTAGT. The ends were cut back, 4 bases at V and 5 bases at J, with 7 bases in the middle. The CDR3 totals 12 residues.

The chain employs TRBV10-3 and TRBJ1-2, with D perhaps matching TRBD1 (6 bases). The CDR3 is made up of 15 amino acids. Trimming cost V 3 bases and J 1 base, with 12 bases left between them. Germline assignment: CDR1 ENHRY and CDR2 SYGVKD. The CDR3 DNA reads as TGTGCCATCAGTGACCCCCGGACAGTTAACTATGGCTACACCTTC. Protein product: CAISDPRTVNYGYTF.

The chain couples TRBV12-3 or TRBV12-4 to TRBJ1-1, with D hard to call. The V end was cut by 4 bases, the J end by 8 bases, with 11 bases between. This CDR3 comprises 12 residues. CDR3 protein: CASSSYLMEAFF. In DNA, the CDR3 is TGTGCCAGCAGTTCCTATCTCATGGAAGCTTTCTTT.

The chain carries TRBV6-5 and TRBJ2-2; unclear D gene. V gave up 5 bases and J gave up 4 bases, with 8 bases separating them. Germline CDR1 MNHEY, CDR2 SVGAGI. There are 13 residues in the CDR3. The chain's CDR3 is CASSSQITGELFF. The CDR3 DNA reads TGTGCCAGCAGTAGTCAGATCACCGGGGAGCTGTTTTTT.

The chain uses TRBV15 and TRBJ1-2; TRBD1 matches at 7 bases. This CDR3 comprises 11 residues. From germline, CDR1 is LNHNV and CDR2 YYDKDF (reference sequence). The ends lost 5 bases at V and 7 bases at J; junction bases unmatched: 1. Written as DNA, the CDR3 is TGTGCCACCAGCCAGGGGGGTGGCTACACCTTC. The encoded protein is CATSQGGGYTF.